This T cell receptor (beta chain) is from a study of cytomegalovirus exposure and HLA in healthy donors. Study in general: Of all 400 or so donors who were genotyped, roughly 81% belonged to the Caucasian-associated ancestry cluster.

In the PCR, 60 Vbeta and 13 Jbeta primers were used. Method: immunoSEQ multiplex PCR; TCRdb's copy keeps in-frame clones and lacks some. The repertoire holds 160,000 or so clones, with 65% to 85% as singletons. The germline gives CDR1 SGHKS, CDR2 YYEKEE (reference sequence). The CDR3 covers 13 residues. V lost 4 bases, J lost 7 bases, and 5 bases stayed unmatched. Sequenced: PBMCs. This TCR was recovered from a woman younger than 35 in good health and CMV-seronegative. V is TRBV5-5 and J is TRBJ1-3, with 7 positions matching TRBD1. CDR3 loop: CASSLDRDNTIYF. The CDR3 nucleotides read TGTGCCAGCAGCCTAGACAGGGATAACACCATATATTTT.